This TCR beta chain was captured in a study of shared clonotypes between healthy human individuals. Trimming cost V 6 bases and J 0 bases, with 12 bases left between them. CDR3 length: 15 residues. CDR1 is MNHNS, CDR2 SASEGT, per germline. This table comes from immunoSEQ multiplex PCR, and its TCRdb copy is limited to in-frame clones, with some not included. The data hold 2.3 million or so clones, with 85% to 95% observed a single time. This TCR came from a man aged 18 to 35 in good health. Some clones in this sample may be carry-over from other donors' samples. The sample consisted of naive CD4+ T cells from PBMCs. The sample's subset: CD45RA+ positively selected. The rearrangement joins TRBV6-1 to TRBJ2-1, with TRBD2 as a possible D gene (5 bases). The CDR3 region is CASSGPGSSYNEQFF. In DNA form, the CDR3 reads TGTGCCAGCAGCGGGCCTGGGAGCTCCTACAATGAGCAGTTCTTC.